This TCR beta chain came from a study of blood T cell repertoires in COVID-19. Points on this clone: Other nucleotide sequences in the sample specify the same CDR3.

TCRdb's copy holds only in-frame clones and misses some; the assay was immunoSEQ multiplex PCR. This repertoire shows fewer than 120,000 clones, approximately 82% found once; its top ten account for about 3.8%. From germline, CDR1 is SGHTA and CDR2 FQGNSA. The V segment lost 5 bases and the J segment 4 bases; nucleotides outside the gene matches: 11. The CDR3 runs to 17 residues. Sequencing used peripheral blood. This sequence was found in a woman older than 75 with acute or convalescent COVID-19. The V and J genes are TRBV7-2 and TRBJ2-6, with TRBD1 identical over 7 bases. The chain's CDR3 is CASSTGQALAGANVLTF. CDR3 nucleotide sequence: TGTGCCAGCAGCACTGGACAGGCTTTGGCGGGGGCCAACGTCCTGACTTTC.